The source of this TCR beta chain is a study of T cells after posttransplantation cyclophosphamide. Study-wide findings and caveats: Recipient CMV seropositivity and CMV reactivation strongly tracked TRB clonality. Later blood repertoires were often dominated by clones from the donor CD8+ memory compartment. Blood and skin or GI T cell repertoires showed limited TRB overlap.

The length of the CDR3 is 15 residues. V was shortened by 1 base and J by 1 base, with 10 bases between the two germline ends. CDR1 and CDR2 (germline): SGHNT, YYREEE (reference sequence). This clone was seen only a few times. The antigen remains undetermined. Assay: immunoSEQ multiplex PCR; the TCRdb copy retains only in-frame clones and omits some. The sample lists roughly 13,000 clones; approximately 82% were seen once. Peripheral blood was collected from the related graft donor on the marrow donation day. The receptor comes from a man aged 50 or older in good health, CMV-negative, and a related stem cell transplant donor. Sequencing used memory CD4+ T cells sorted from PBMCs. The chain has TRBV5-4 and TRBJ2-3; D might be TRBD1 (5 bases). Here the CDR3 DNA reads TGTGCCAGCAGCTTGAGGGAAGGGGGCACAGATACGCAGTATTTT. Translating it yields CASSLREGGTDTQYF.